Presented here are 32 T cell receptor beta chains from one specimen sequenced in a study of T cell repertoires in cytomegalovirus infection. Via MiXCR, TCRdb re-called the reads, giving one row per CDR3 protein. The table shows over 300,000 distinct CDR3 sequences, with under 20% occurring only once. Sequenced sample: PBMCs. These TCRs come from a human donor in good health (CMV status not recorded). Some clones in this sample may be carry-over from other donors' samples.

This clonotype was counted only a few times. The genes are TRBV4-1 and TRBJ2-1; the D gene is possibly TRBD2 (6 bases). Germline V gives CDR1 MGHRA, CDR2 YSYEKL. This CDR3 has 14 amino acids. The V end lost 1 base, the J end lost 10 bases, and 14 bases lay between the germline ends. In nucleotides, the CDR3 is TGCGCCAGCAGCCAAGCGACTAGTCGTTACGAGCAGTTCTTC. It is translated as CASSQATSRYEQFF.

This chain connects TRBV2 to TRBJ2-1; tentatively, D is TRBD1 (6 bases). Germline CDR1 is SNHLY and CDR2 is FYNNEI. The CDR3 is made up of 12 amino acids. V lost 6 bases to trimming and J lost 8 bases, with 11 bases between them. CDR3 loop: CASSIQGYEQFF. The CDR3 DNA reads TGTGCCAGCAGCATACAGGGCTATGAGCAGTTCTTC.

This clonotype was found many times. The genes are TRBV7-8 and TRBJ2-2; 8 bases match TRBD2. The germline V gene has CDR1 SGHVS and CDR2 FQNEAQ. CDR3 length: 19 amino acids. V lost 0 bases and J lost 0; bases outside the gene matches: 9. CDR3 bases: TGTGCCAGCAGCTTAGCTAGAGGACTAGCTGGAGCGAACACCGGGGAGCTGTTTTTT. Protein product: CASSLARGLAGANTGELFF.

This clonotype was observed at least ten times. The genes are TRBV7-2 and TRBJ2-1, with a tentative D call TRBD2 (5 bases). Germline V lookup: CDR1 SGHTA, CDR2 FQGNSA. With 5 bases removed from V and 7 bases from J, the gap between germline ends came to 12 bases. This CDR3 has 13 residues. The CDR3 bases are TGTGCCAGCAGCCCGGGGATCGTTAATGAGCAGTTCTTC. Its protein is CASSPGIVNEQFF.

The rearrangement uses TRBV18 and TRBJ1-4; D might be TRBD1 (5 bases). Looked up from germline, CDR1 is KGHSH and CDR2 is LQKENI. Deletions cut 4 bases from V and 4 bases from J, with 16 bases between. The CDR3 has 16 amino acids. The CDR3 is CASSRRRGDNNEKLFF. Here the CDR3 DNA reads TGTGCCAGCTCACGGCGACGGGGGGATAATAATGAAAAACTGTTTTTT. The full variable domain, with the rest looked up from reference TRBV18 and TRBJ1-4, is NAGVMQNPRHLVRRRGQEARLRCSPMKGHSHVYWYRQLPEEGLKFMVYLQKENIIDESGMPKERFSAEFPKEGPSILRIQQVVRGDSAAYFCASSRRRGDNNEKLFFGSGTQLSVL.

This clonotype was seen at least ten times. The V and J genes are TRBV7-2 and TRBJ1-2; weak D call: TRBD1 (5 bases). Trimming cost V 0 bases and J 0 bases, with 11 bases left between them. Germline V CDR1 and CDR2: SGHTA, FQGNSA. The CDR3 contains 16 residues. In DNA, the CDR3 is TGTGCCAGCAGCTTAGCAGGGGCAGCTACTAACTATGGCTACACCTTC. Protein: CASSLAGAATNYGYTF. Full variable domain (missing parts from reference TRBV7-2 and TRBJ1-2): GAGVSQSPSNKVTEKGKDVELRCDPISGHTALYWYRQSLGQGLEFLIYFQGNSAPDKSGLPSDRFSAERTGGSVSTLTIQRTQQEDSAVYLCASSLAGAATNYGYTFGSGTRLTVV.

V usage is TRBV4-2 and J usage is TRBJ1-1; D remains unclear. V lost 4 bases to trimming and J lost 3 bases, with 18 bases between them. The germline V gene encodes CDR1 LGHNA and CDR2 YNFKEQ. This CDR3 contains 16 residues. This chain's CDR3 is CASSPRSIGPDTEAFF. CDR3 in DNA: TGTGCCAGCAGCCCCAGGAGTATAGGACCGGACACTGAAGCTTTCTTT.

V usage is TRBV5-1 and J usage is TRBJ2-2, with D possibly being TRBD1 (6 bases). The CDR3 is 14 amino acids. CDR1 SGHRS and CDR2 YFSETQ come from the germline V gene. V lost 7 bases to trimming and J lost 5 bases, with 15 bases between them. For the CDR3, the DNA is TGCGCCAGCCGGGCAGGGCAGGGGACCGGGGAGCTGTTTTTT. It translates to CASRAGQGTGELFF.

At least ten counts were recorded for this clonotype. This chain uses TRBV7-2 with TRBJ2-5; D possibly corresponds to TRBD1 (5 bases). The CDR3 consists of 14 residues. The V end was cut by 3 bases, the J end by 4 bases, with 12 bases between. Germline values: CDR1 SGHTA, CDR2 FQGNSA. The CDR3 loop is CASSLNGARETQYF. CDR3 nucleotide sequence: TGTGCCAGCAGCTTGAATGGGGCCCGAGAGACCCAGTACTTC.

This clonotype has ten or more counts. The rearrangement uses TRBV7-2 and TRBJ2-5; 13 nucleotides line up with TRBD2. The junction had 5 bases not matched to a gene; V was cut back by 2 bases and J by 5 bases. Germline CDR1 SGHTA, CDR2 FQGNSA. This CDR3 is built from 16 residues. CDR3 DNA: TGTGCCAGCAGCTTAATGGGACTAGCGGGGAGGGAGACCCAGTACTTC. Protein product: CASSLMGLAGRETQYF. Filled out from reference TRBV7-2 and TRBJ2-5, the complete variable domain reads GAGVSQSPSNKVTEKGKDVELRCDPISGHTALYWYRQSLGQGLEFLIYFQGNSAPDKSGLPSDRFSAERTGGSVSTLTIQRTQQEDSAVYLCASSLMGLAGRETQYFGPGTRLLVL.

This chain links TRBV24-1 with TRBJ2-1; D is unresolved. The V end was cut by 4 bases, the J end by 11 bases, with 14 bases between. The CDR3 consists of 13 residues. Germline assignment: CDR1 KGHDR and CDR2 SFDVKD. The CDR3 spells CATSDRSGVKQFF. In DNA form, the CDR3 reads TGTGCCACCAGTGACCGCAGTGGCGTGAAGCAGTTCTTC.

V gene TRBV6-2 or TRBV6-3 combines with J gene TRBJ2-3, with D uncertain. Trimming shortened V by 7 bases and J by 3 bases, and 11 bases separated the two germline ends. Germline V lookup: CDR1 MNHEY, CDR2 SVGEGT. This CDR3 contains 13 residues. The CDR3 DNA sequence: TGTGCCAGCACCGAAACTACTACAGATACGCAGTATTTT. Its translation: CASTETTTDTQYF.

This clonotype was counted only a few times. V usage is TRBV2 and J usage is TRBJ2-5; 7 bases agree with TRBD1. V gave up 6 bases and J gave up 1 base; unmatched junction bases: 14. The length of the CDR3 is 17 residues. Germline CDR1 and CDR2: SNHLY and FYNNEI. The CDR3 sequence is CASRKTGAGGSQETQYF. In DNA form, the CDR3 reads TGTGCCAGCAGAAAAACAGGGGCAGGGGGTTCCCAAGAGACCCAGTACTTC.

This clonotype was counted ten times or more. The rearrangement joins TRBV12-3 or TRBV12-4 to TRBJ1-1, with a weak D call TRBD1 (5 bases). The length of the CDR3 is 13 residues. Between the trimmed V and J ends, which lost 5 bases and 3 bases, there was a span of 10 bases. DNA of the CDR3: TGTGCCAGCAGTCCCCAGGGTGACACTGAAGCTTTCTTT. It codes for CASSPQGDTEAFF.

At least ten counts were recorded for this clonotype. The chain carries TRBV6-1 and TRBJ1-6; tentative D call: TRBD1 (5 bases). The CDR3 is made up of 14 amino acids. From germline, CDR1 is MNHNS and CDR2 SASEGT. The V end lost 5 bases, the J end lost 9 bases, and 14 bases lay between the germline ends. The CDR3 protein is CASSLQGPASPLHF. CDR3 coding DNA: TGTGCCAGCAGTTTGCAGGGTCCGGCTTCACCCCTCCACTTT.

The chain couples TRBV11-2 to TRBJ2-7; possibly TRBD1 for D (6 bases). The CDR3 length is 15 residues. Looked up from germline, CDR1 is SGHAT and CDR2 is FQNNGV. Trimming removed 5 bases from V and 3 bases from J, with 17 bases in between. The CDR3 sequence: CASSPMTGQYYEQYF. In DNA, the CDR3 is TGTGCCAGCAGCCCTATGACAGGCCAATACTACGAGCAGTACTTC.

The rearrangement uses TRBV27 and TRBJ2-1; 9 bases fit TRBD2. This CDR3 is built from 14 residues. CDR1 and CDR2 from the germline V gene are MNHEY and SMNVEV (reference sequence). The ends lost 8 bases at V and 3 bases at J; junction bases unmatched: 5. The CDR3: CASDLAGNYNEQFF. The CDR3 DNA is TGTGCCAGCGACCTAGCGGGGAACTACAATGAGCAGTTCTTC.

This clonotype was seen a handful of times. The chain employs TRBV28 and TRBJ2-5; 10 nucleotides line up with TRBD2. V shed 6 bases and J 4 bases; nucleotides not matched to a gene: 11. Germline lookup yields CDR1 MDHEN and CDR2 SYDVKM. This CDR3 is built from 16 residues. CDR3 bases: TGTGCCAGCAGCCTCACTAGCGGGGTCGTCGGAGAGACCCAGTACTTC. Its translation is CASSLTSGVVGETQYF.

This clonotype was observed many times. The chain uses TRBV7-2 and TRBJ2-1; 11 bases map to TRBD1. The CDR3 extends over 15 amino acids. In germline, CDR1 is SGHTA, CDR2 FQGNSA. V trimming: 5 bases; J trimming: 8 bases; junction bases outside the gene matches: 8. In nucleotides, the CDR3 is TGTGCCAGCAGCCCACAAGGGACAGGGGGGGATGAGCAGTTCTTC. This encodes CASSPQGTGGDEQFF.

The rearrangement uses TRBV2 and TRBJ2-3; D gene ambiguous. The CDR3 loop spans 12 amino acids. CDR1 SNHLY and CDR2 FYNNEI come from the germline V gene. The ends were cut back, 2 bases at V and 3 bases at J, with 3 bases in the middle. The CDR3 region is CASSELTDTQYF. Written as DNA, the CDR3 is TGTGCCAGCAGTGAACTTACAGATACGCAGTATTTT.

The chain employs TRBV6-6 and TRBJ2-7; the D is unclear. V lost 2 bases to trimming and J lost 5 bases, with 13 bases between them. Germline CDR1 MNHNY, CDR2 SVGAGI (reference sequence). The CDR3 is 14 amino acids. CDR3 in amino acids: CASSYLLGLNEQYF. The CDR3 DNA follows: TGTGCCAGCAGTTACCTCCTGGGTCTAAACGAGCAGTACTTC.

This clonotype appeared many times. The V gene is TRBV12-3 or TRBV12-4, the J gene TRBJ1-1; D is uncertain. CDR3 length: 12 amino acids. V lost 1 base to trimming and J lost 4 bases, with 4 bases between them. Here the CDR3 reads CASSLGPTEAFF. CDR3 sequence (DNA): TGTGCCAGCAGTTTAGGGCCCACTGAAGCTTTCTTT.

The CDR3, as DNA: TGTGCCAGCAGCTTCGATGGACAGGGGCTCAATCAGCCCCAGCATTTT. It yields the protein CASSFDGQGLNQPQHF. The chain joins TRBV7-9 to TRBJ1-5; 9 nucleotides agree with TRBD1. CDR1 is SEHNR and CDR2 is FQNEAQ in the germline V gene (reference sequence). The CDR3 extends over 16 amino acids. V lost 3 bases, J lost 3 bases, and 6 bases stayed unmatched.

This clonotype turned up a few times. This chain joins TRBV7-2 and TRBJ1-2; D may be TRBD1 (6 bases). Trimming left V 4 bases short and J 3 bases short, with 24 bases between. Germline assignment: CDR1 SGHTA and CDR2 FQGNSA. CDR3 size: 18 residues. This CDR3 is CASSSRPGVYDRDYGYTF. DNA for the CDR3: TGTGCCAGCAGCTCCCGCCCAGGGGTATATGACCGTGACTATGGCTACACCTTC.

This clonotype was seen at least ten times. The rearrangement uses TRBV5-4 and TRBJ2-5; the D gene is possibly TRBD2 (6 bases). This CDR3 is 15 amino acids long. V lost 0 bases and J lost 3, with 12 bases in between. CDR1 SGHNT and CDR2 YYREEE come from the germline V gene (reference sequence). As DNA, the CDR3 is TGTGCCAGCAGCTTGGGTGGGTCGGGGGAAGAGACCCAGTACTTC. It encodes CASSLGGSGEETQYF. Using reference TRBV5-4 and TRBJ2-5 for the parts outside the CDR3, the full variable domain is ETGVTQSPTHLIKTRGQQVTLRCSSQSGHNTVSWYQQALGQGPQFIFQYYREEENGRGNFPPRFSGLQFPNYSSELNVNALELDDSALYLCASSLGGSGEETQYFGPGTRLLVL.

Only a few counts were recorded for this clonotype. This chain joins TRBV27 and TRBJ1-5, with D perhaps matching TRBD1 (6 bases). The CDR3 has 15 amino acids. Looked up from germline, CDR1 is MNHEY and CDR2 is SMNVEV (reference sequence). Trimming removed 5 bases from V and 2 bases from J, with 13 bases in between. The chain's CDR3 is CASSGQMWGNQPQHF. CDR3 DNA sequence: TGTGCCAGCAGTGGACAGATGTGGGGCAATCAGCCCCAGCATTTT.

This clonotype was seen repeatedly, ten times or more. The chain recombines TRBV7-2 with TRBJ2-2; 8 bases agree with TRBD1. This CDR3 comprises 17 residues. The germline V gene encodes CDR1 SGHTA and CDR2 FQGNSA. V shed 1 base and J 1 base; nucleotides not matched to a gene: 5. This CDR3 is CASSLVSGTGNTGELFF. CDR3 nucleotides: TGTGCCAGCAGCTTAGTCTCCGGGACAGGGAACACCGGGGAGCTGTTTTTT.

The V call is TRBV12-3 or TRBV12-4, the J call TRBJ2-3; D not certain. Deletions cut 6 bases from V and 4 bases from J, with 20 bases between. The CDR3 has 16 amino acids. The CDR3 bases are TGTGCCAGCAGCAAGTGGGGTGAAGCTTCCGCAGATACGCAGTATTTT. It codes for CASSKWGEASADTQYF.

V gene TRBV10-3 combines with J gene TRBJ1-5, with 12 bases aligning to TRBD1. Germline loops: CDR1 ENHRY, CDR2 SYGVKD. The V and J ends lost 10 bases and 7 bases, in that order; junction bases with no gene match: 11. The CDR3 runs 15 residues. CDR3 nucleotide sequence: TGTGCCACTACCCCGGGACAGGGGGCTGGACAGCCCCAGCATTTT. Amino acid sequence: CATTPGQGAGQPQHF.

This clonotype was counted a few times. The rearrangement uses TRBV7-8 and TRBJ1-6, with D maybe TRBD1 (6 bases). V lost 4 bases and J lost 7, with 8 bases in between. Germline V gene sequence: CDR1 SGHVS, CDR2 FQNEAQ. The CDR3 consists of 13 residues. The CDR3 loop is CASSWQGNSPLHF. CDR3 DNA sequence: TGTGCCAGCAGCTGGCAGGGGAATTCACCCCTCCACTTT. The complete variable domain, with remaining parts taken from reference TRBV7-8 and TRBJ1-6, reads GAGVSQSPRYKVAKRGQDVALRCDPISGHVSLFWYQQALGQGPEFLTYFQNEAQLDKSGLPSDRFFAERPEGSVSTLKIQRTQQEDSAVYLCASSWQGNSPLHFGNGTRLTVT.

The chain employs TRBV6-6 and TRBJ2-7, with a tentative D call TRBD1 (6 bases). From germline, CDR1 is MNHNY and CDR2 SVGAGI (reference sequence). V was clipped by 5 bases and J by 2 bases, with 16 bases between them. This CDR3 contains 15 residues. CDR3 residues: CASSATGTPTYEQYF. The CDR3 nucleotides read TGTGCCAGCAGTGCGACCGGGACACCGACCTACGAGCAGTACTTC.

This clonotype was counted only a few times. CDR3 DNA sequence: TGCGCCAGCAGCCAAGAAGCGGTGGGGACAGGGGGCGCAGAGGGCTACACCTTC. Protein product: CASSQEAVGTGGAEGYTF. The chain joins TRBV4-1 to TRBJ1-2; 12 bases are a match to TRBD1. Per germline, CDR1 MGHRA and CDR2 YSYEKL. This CDR3 has 18 residues. The V segment lost 0 bases and the J segment 8 bases; nucleotides outside the gene matches: 13.